The entry that follows covers one TCR beta chain sequence. This specimen comes from a study of beta chain features in type 1 diabetes. Reverse transcription of all isolated RNA meant that expressed TCRB transcripts were sequenced. Average reads for naive, central memory and regulatory T cell samples were roughly 3.4 million. Clones were sequenced by immunoSEQ multiplex PCR, and TCRdb holds only the in-frame ones, with some missing. The data contain 430,000 or so clones, about an eighth of them singletons. Looked up from germline, CDR1 is SGHTA and CDR2 is FQGNSA. The CDR3 has 15 amino acids. Trimming cost V 3 bases and J 2 bases, with 13 bases left between them.

The receptor's source is a young woman in good health. V is TRBV7-2 and J is TRBJ1-1, with D unresolved. The sequencing input was naive CD4+ T cells from blood. This chain's CDR3 is CASSFRHSLNTEAFF. The CDR3 nucleotides are TGTGCCAGCAGCTTCCGCCACAGCCTCAACACTGAAGCTTTCTTT.